This TCR beta chain was observed in a study of blood T cell repertoires in COVID-19. About the research overall: PBMCs, B-cell-depleted T cells, or T cells were the source of the cDNA or gDNA that made up the material.

Per the study methods: It was from reference gene primer amplification that nucleated cell counts were estimated. Only in-frame clones appear in the TCRdb table, and some are missing; sequencing was by immunoSEQ multiplex PCR. That table gives V, J and clone size, and the DNA gave D and trimming. The table lists 150,000 to 200,000 clones, around three quarters of them singletons, with around a sixth in the top ten. Sequenced input: peripheral blood. The TCR sequence derives from a man aged 55 to 70 with active or convalescent COVID-19.

CDR3 sequence: CASSSGTGTPGANVLTF. The CDR3 bases are TGCGCCAGCAGCTCCGGGACAGGGACCCCTGGGGCCAACGTCCTGACTTTC. The V and J genes are TRBV5-1 and TRBJ2-6, with 9 bases lining up with TRBD1. The V and J ends lost 3 bases and 2 bases, in that order; junction bases with no gene match: 6. CDR1 SGHRS and CDR2 YFSETQ come from the germline V gene. This CDR3 has 17 amino acids.